This is a list of T cell receptor beta chains from one sample in a study of blood T cell repertoires in COVID-19. The assay was immunoSEQ multiplex PCR, and TCRdb's table has in-frame clones only and misses some. The sample includes roughly 220,000 clones, about four fifths of them seen just once. The sequenced sample consisted of peripheral blood. These receptors were collected from a young woman who had recovered from COVID-19. CDR3s leave out the opening cysteine and the closing phenylalanine or tryptophan.

cdr3_length v_call cdr3_aa
9 TRBV25-1 ASSQSYEQY
10 TRBV28 ASSRDRREAF
13 TRBV5-1 ASSPQGGDTGELF
17 TRBV6-1 ASSEERTSGRLSYNEQF
13 TRBV5-6 ASSSPRGRNTEAF
12 TRBV24-1 ATSGDRDGSPLH
10 TRBV11-3 ASSEGGGTQY
16 TRBV7-6 ASSLDVRENKKGNEQF
12 TRBV5-1 ASSSRQGASEQF
14 TRBV7-9 ASSGREQGRNTEAF
14 TRBV11-2 ASSPRTDRGTGELF
12 TRBV7-7 ASSSNPDSNEQY
14 TRBV11-2 ASSPRGDSYNSPLH
12 TRBV10-1 ASSERGQGDTQY
13 TRBV27 ASSSHTVNFYGYT
13 TRBV6-4 ASTTETGESQPQH
9 TRBV20-1 SAYRTDTQY
11 TRBV19 ASMKQDLSEAF
13 TRBV5-1 ASSLERVGNTEAF
13 TRBV5-1 ASSPFRKGGTEAF
12 TRBV27 ASLPHSGTDTQY
12 TRBV6-1 ASSEMGFQNTIY
14 TRBV21-1 ASSKGAGSPRGEQF
11 TRBV19 ASRDTTSYEQY
12 TRBV6-1 ASSDDRGHGEQY
14 TRBV28 ASSAAGLAGRYEQY
11 TRBV18 ASSRDFTDTQY
11 TRBV7-2 AILRRGNSPLH
14 TRBV9 ASSATDSSYNSPLH
13 TRBV5-4 ASSFVGGPAGELF
12 TRBV30 AWKVEGCSRPQH
12 TRBV25-1 ASSADRGSYEQY
11 TRBV29-1 SVKGRVSYEQY
15 TRBV7-6 ASSLTGTAYPNYGYT
14 TRBV7-3 ASSIGTSHSYNEQF
15 TRBV24-1 ATSDPGTSGFINEQF
13 TRBV5-5 ASRIYGRALDEQY
14 TRBV6-1 ASSERGGSSGNTIY
13 TRBV28 ASSFGGEMNTEAF
12 TRBV15 ATSRDRGISPLH
12 TRBV27 ASTLGGHNSPLH
13 TRBV3-1/TRBV3-2 ASGRRDWGNNEQF
12 TRBV10-3 AISGERDTGELF
13 TRBV30 AWDPQWPRGDTQY
11 TRBV6-5 ASSYSRGQPQH